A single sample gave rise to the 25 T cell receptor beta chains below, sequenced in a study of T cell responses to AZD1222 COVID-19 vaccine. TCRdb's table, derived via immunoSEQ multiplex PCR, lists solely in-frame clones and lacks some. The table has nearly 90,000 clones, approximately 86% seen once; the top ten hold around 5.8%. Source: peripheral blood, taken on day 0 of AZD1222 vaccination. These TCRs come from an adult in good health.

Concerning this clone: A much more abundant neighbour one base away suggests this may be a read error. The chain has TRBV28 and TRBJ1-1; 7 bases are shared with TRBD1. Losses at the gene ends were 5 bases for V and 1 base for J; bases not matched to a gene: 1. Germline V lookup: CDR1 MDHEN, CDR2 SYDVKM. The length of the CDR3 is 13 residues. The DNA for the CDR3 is TGTGCCAGCAGTCGGACAGGGAACACTGAAGCTTTCTTT. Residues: CASSRTGNTEAFF.

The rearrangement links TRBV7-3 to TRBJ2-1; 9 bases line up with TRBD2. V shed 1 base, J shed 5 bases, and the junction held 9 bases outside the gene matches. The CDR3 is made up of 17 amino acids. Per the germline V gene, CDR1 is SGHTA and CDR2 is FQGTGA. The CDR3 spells CASSLSFTSGPNNEQFF. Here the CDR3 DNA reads TGTGCCAGCAGCTTAAGCTTCACTAGCGGGCCCAACAATGAGCAGTTCTTC.

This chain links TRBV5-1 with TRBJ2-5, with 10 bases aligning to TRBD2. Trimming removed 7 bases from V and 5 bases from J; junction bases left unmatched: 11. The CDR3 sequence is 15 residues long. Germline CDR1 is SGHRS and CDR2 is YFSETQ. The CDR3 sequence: CASYSGTSVGETQYF. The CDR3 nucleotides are TGCGCCAGCTACTCCGGGACTAGCGTCGGGGAGACCCAGTACTTC.

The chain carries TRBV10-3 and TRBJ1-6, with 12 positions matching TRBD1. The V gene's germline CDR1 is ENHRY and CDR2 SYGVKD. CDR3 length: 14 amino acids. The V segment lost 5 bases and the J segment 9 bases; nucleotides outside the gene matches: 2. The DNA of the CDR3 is TGTGCCATCAGTCCGGGACAGGGGGCTTCACCCCTCCACTTT. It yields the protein CAISPGQGASPLHF.

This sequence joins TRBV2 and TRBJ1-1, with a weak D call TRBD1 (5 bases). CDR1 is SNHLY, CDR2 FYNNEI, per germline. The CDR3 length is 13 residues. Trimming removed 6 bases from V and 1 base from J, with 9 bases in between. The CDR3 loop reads CASRDTRNTEAFF. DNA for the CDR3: TGTGCCAGCAGGGACACCCGGAACACTGAAGCTTTCTTT.

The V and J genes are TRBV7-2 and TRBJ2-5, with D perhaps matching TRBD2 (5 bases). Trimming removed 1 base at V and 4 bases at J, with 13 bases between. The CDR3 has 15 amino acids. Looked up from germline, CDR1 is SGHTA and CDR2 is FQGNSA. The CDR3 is CASSLGLATVETQYF. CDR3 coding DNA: TGTGCCAGCAGCTTAGGCCTAGCCACGGTAGAGACCCAGTACTTC.

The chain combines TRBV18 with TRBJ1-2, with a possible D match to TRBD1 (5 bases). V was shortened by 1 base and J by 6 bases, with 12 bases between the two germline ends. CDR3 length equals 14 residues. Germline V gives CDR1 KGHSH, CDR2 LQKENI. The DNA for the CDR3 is TGTGCCAGCTCACCACGCCCAGGGCAGGATGGCTACACCTTC. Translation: CASSPRPGQDGYTF.

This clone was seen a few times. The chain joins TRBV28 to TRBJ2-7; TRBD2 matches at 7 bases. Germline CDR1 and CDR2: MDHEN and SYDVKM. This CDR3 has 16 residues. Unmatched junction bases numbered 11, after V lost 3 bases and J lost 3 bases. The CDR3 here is CASSFPPSAGVYEQYF. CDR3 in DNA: TGTGCCAGCAGTTTCCCGCCCAGCGCGGGGGTCTACGAGCAGTACTTC.

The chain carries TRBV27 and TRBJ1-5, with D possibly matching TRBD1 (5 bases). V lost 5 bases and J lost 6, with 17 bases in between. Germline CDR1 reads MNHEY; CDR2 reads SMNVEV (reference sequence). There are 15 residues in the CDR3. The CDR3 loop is CASSPAPGWGQPQHF. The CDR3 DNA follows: TGTGCCAGCAGTCCGGCCCCAGGGTGGGGTCAGCCCCAGCATTTT.

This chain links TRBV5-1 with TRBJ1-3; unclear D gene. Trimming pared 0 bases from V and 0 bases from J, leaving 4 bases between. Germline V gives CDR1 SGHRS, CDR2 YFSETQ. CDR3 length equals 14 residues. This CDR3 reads CASSLVGSGNTIYF. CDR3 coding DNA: TGCGCCAGCAGCTTGGTCGGCTCTGGAAACACCATATATTTT.

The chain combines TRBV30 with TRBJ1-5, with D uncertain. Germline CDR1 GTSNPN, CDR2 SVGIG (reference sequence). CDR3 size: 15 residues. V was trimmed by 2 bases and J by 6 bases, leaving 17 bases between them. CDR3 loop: CAWSPVAGGSQPQHF. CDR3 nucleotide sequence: TGTGCCTGGAGTCCGGTAGCGGGAGGGAGTCAGCCCCAGCATTTT. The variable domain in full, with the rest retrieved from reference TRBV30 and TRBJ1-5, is SQTIHQWPATLVQPVGSPLSLECTVEGTSNPNLYWYRQAAGRGLQLLFYSVGIGQISSEVPQNLSASRPQDRQFILSSKKLLLSDSGFYLCAWSPVAGGSQPQHFGDGTRLSIL.

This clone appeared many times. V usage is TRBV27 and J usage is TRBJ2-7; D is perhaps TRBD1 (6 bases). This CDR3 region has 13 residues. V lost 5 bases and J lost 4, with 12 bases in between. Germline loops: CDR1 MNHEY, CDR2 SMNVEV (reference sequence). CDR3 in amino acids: CASSRGQAYEQYF. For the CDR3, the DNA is TGTGCCAGCAGTAGGGGACAAGCATACGAGCAGTACTTC.

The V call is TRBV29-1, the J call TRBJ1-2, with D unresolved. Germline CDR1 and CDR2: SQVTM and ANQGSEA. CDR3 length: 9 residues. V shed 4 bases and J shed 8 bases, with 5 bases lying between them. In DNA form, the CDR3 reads TGCAGCGTTGGATGGGGCTACACCTTC. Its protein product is CSVGWGYTF.

CDR3 DNA: TGTGCCACCAGCAGAGATTTAAAGGGGCCTACGCCCCAGCATTTT. It specifies CATSRDLKGPTPQHF. The chain employs TRBV15 and TRBJ1-5; tentative D call: TRBD1 (5 bases). The CDR3 contains 15 residues. V lost 0 bases to trimming and J lost 9 bases, with 15 bases between them. Germline-derived CDR1 and CDR2 are LNHNV and YYDKDF (reference sequence).

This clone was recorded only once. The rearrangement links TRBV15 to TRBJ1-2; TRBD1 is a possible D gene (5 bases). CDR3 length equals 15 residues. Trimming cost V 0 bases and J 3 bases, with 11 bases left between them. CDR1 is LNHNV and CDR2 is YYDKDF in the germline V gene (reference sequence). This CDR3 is CATSRDLDTDYGYTF. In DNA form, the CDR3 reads TGTGCCACCAGCAGAGATCTGGACACTGACTATGGCTACACCTTC.

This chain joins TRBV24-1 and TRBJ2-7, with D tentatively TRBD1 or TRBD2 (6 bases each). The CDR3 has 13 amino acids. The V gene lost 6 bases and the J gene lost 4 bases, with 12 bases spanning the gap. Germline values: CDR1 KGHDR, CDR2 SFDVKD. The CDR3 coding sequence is TGTGCCACCAGTTGGGGGGCGGGATACGAGCAGTACTTC. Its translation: CATSWGAGYEQYF.

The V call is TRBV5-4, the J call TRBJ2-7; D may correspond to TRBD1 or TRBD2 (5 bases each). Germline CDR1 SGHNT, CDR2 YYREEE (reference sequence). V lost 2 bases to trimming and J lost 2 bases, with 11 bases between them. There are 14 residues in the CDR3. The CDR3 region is CASSLVGAAYEQYF. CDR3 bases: TGTGCCAGCAGCTTAGTCGGGGCAGCCTACGAGCAGTACTTC.

CDR3 loop: CASSSVAGGENTGELFF. The CDR3 nucleotides are TGTGCCAGCAGCTCCGTAGCGGGAGGGGAGAACACCGGGGAGCTGTTTTTT. V gene TRBV7-9 combines with J gene TRBJ2-2, with TRBD2 identical over 11 bases. V was clipped by 4 bases and J by 1 base; unmatched bases: 5. The CDR3 runs to 17 residues. CDR1 and CDR2 from the germline V gene are SEHNR and FQNEAQ (reference sequence).

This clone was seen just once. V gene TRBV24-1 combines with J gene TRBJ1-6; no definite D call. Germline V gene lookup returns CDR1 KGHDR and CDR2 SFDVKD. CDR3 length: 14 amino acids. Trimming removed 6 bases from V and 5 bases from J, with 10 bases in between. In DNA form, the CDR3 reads TGTGCCACCAGTCGCGGAGACAATAATTCACCCCTCCACTTT. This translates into CATSRGDNNSPLHF.

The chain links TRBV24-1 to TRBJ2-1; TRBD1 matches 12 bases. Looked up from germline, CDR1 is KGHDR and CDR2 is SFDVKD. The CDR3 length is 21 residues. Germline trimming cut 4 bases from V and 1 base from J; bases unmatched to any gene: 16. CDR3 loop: CATSDPTPGQGAHLSYNEQFF. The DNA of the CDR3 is TGTGCCACCAGTGACCCCACCCCGGGACAGGGGGCCCATCTTTCCTACAATGAGCAGTTCTTC.

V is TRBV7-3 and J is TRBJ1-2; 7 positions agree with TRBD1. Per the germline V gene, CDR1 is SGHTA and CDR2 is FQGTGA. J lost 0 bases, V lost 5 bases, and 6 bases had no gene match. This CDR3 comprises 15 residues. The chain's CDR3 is CASSHTGEANYGYTF. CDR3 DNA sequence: TGTGCCAGCAGCCACACAGGGGAAGCTAACTATGGCTACACCTTC.

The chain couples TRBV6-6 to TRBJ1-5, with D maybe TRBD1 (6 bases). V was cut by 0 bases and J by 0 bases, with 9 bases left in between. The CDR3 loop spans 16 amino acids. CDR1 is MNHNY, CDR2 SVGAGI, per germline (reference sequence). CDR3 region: CASSYSGGNSNQPQHF. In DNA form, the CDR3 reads TGTGCCAGCAGTTACTCAGGGGGGAATAGCAATCAGCCCCAGCATTTT.

DNA of the CDR3: TGCGCCAGCAGTGATCAAAGGACAGGGACCATGAACACTGAAGCTTTCTTT. Residues: CASSDQRTGTMNTEAFF. The chain has TRBV10-1 and TRBJ1-1; 8 bases are a match to TRBD1. CDR1 and CDR2 from the germline V gene are WNHNN and SYGVQD (reference sequence). With 3 bases clipped from V and 0 bases from J, the junction kept 9 bases outside the gene matches. CDR3 length: 17 residues.

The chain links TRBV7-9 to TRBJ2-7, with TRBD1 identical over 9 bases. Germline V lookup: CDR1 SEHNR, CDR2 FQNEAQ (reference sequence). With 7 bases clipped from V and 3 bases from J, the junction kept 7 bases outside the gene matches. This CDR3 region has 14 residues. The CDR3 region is CASKKRDRDYEQYF. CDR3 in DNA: TGTGCCAGCAAGAAAAGGGACAGGGACTACGAGCAGTACTTC.

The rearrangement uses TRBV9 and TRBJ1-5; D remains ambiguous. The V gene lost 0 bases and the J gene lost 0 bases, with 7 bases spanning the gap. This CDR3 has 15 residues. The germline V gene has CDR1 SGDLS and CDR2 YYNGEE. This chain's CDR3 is CASSVDPFSNQPQHF. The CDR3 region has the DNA TGTGCCAGCAGCGTAGACCCTTTTAGCAATCAGCCCCAGCATTTT.